These 2 T cell receptor beta chains share one sample of origin, sequenced in a study of blood T cell repertoires in COVID-19. Generated by immunoSEQ multiplex PCR, the TCRdb table keeps only in-frame clones and is missing some. The sample consists of more than 35,000 clones, 65% to 90% of them appearing once. Sequencing was done on a sample of peripheral blood. The receptors shown here come from a human donor in a cohort sampled during active COVID-19.

V gene TRBV5-4 combines with J gene TRBJ2-2; 14 bases line up with TRBD2. Germline CDR1 is SGHNT and CDR2 is YYREEE (reference sequence). There are 19 residues in the CDR3. Germline trimming cut 4 bases from V and 4 bases from J; bases unmatched to any gene: 12. CDR3 DNA sequence: TGTGCCAGCAGCCCCGGGACTAGCGGGGGAACCCTGGTCACCGGGGAGCTGTTTTTT. It codes for CASSPGTSGGTLVTGELFF.

The count of this clone is one. This rearrangement joins TRBV7-2 to TRBJ1-1; no firm D call. This CDR3 contains 14 residues. The V gene's germline CDR1 is SGHTA and CDR2 FQGNSA. Trimming removed 5 bases from V and 5 bases from J, with 15 bases in between. The CDR3 DNA reads TGTGCCAGCAGCCCCACACTCCCCGGGACTGAAGCTTTCTTT. Translation: CASSPTLPGTEAFF. The full variable domain, completed using reference TRBV7-2 and TRBJ1-1, is GAGVSQSPSNKVTEKGKDVELRCDPISGHTALYWYRQSLGQGLEFLIYFQGNSAPDKSGLPSDRFSAERTGGSVSTLTIQRTQQEDSAVYLCASSPTLPGTEAFFGQGTRLTVV.